These T cell receptor beta chains were read from a single sample in a study of blood T cell repertoires in COVID-19. Using immunoSEQ multiplex PCR, the repertoire was profiled, and TCRdb retains in-frame clones only, with some absent. There are around 170,000 clones in the sample; more than 80% occur only once, and approximately 2.8% lies in the top ten. Sample: peripheral blood. These receptors all stem from a man aged 55 to 70 with acute or convalescent COVID-19. The CDR3 runs from the conserved cysteine through the conserved F or W. A D gene is named only where the DNA matches it firmly. Expanded clones get a size class; other rows say once, few or many, or leave the size out.

>TRBD2|-|TRBV5-1|TRBJ2-1
CASSLGAGLDNEQFF
TGCGCCAGCAGCTTGGGAGCGGGGCTCGACAATGAGCAGTTCTTC
>TRBD1|-|TRBV2|TRBJ1-1
CASMGPNRGGTEAFF
TGTGCCAGCATGGGGCCCAACAGGGGAGGTACTGAAGCTTTCTTT
>-|-|TRBV30|TRBJ1-6
CAWERNSGISPLHF
TGTGCCTGGGAGAGGAATTCGGGAATTTCACCCCTCCACTTT
>-|-|TRBV4-1|TRBJ2-7
CASSQDRAPYEQYF
TGCGCCAGCAGCCAAGACAGGGCACCGTACGAGCAGTACTTC
>-|once|TRBV14|TRBJ1-2
CASSQYMTESYGYTF
TGTGCCAGCAGCCAATATATGACAGAATCCTATGGCTACACCTTC
>TRBD2|-|TRBV7-2|TRBJ2-1
CASSLAAGGLNNEQFF
TGTGCCAGCAGCTTAGCGGCGGGGGGGCTTAACAATGAGCAGTTCTTC
>TRBD2|-|TRBV2|TRBJ2-3
CASSLNSGDTDTQYF
TGTGCCAGCAGCCTGAATAGCGGGGACACAGATACGCAGTATTTT
>TRBD1|once|TRBV7-2|TRBJ1-5
CASSSDRGYQPQHF
TGTGCCAGCAGCTCCGACAGGGGGTATCAGCCCCAGCATTTT
>-|once|TRBV19|TRBJ1-1
CASIGSTEAFF
TGTGCCAGTATCGGGAGTACTGAAGCTTTCTTT
>TRBD1|-|TRBV11-2|TRBJ2-7
CASSWSGGSYEQYF
TGTGCCAGCAGCTGGTCAGGGGGCAGTTACGAGCAGTACTTC
>TRBD2|-|TRBV5-1|TRBJ2-3
CASSPDISGGWGTQYF
TGCGCCAGCAGCCCGGACATCTCGGGGGGTTGGGGTACGCAGTATTTT
>TRBD1|few|TRBV11-1|TRBJ1-2
CASSLLTGNYGYTF
TGTGCCAGCAGCTTACTGACAGGGAACTATGGCTACACCTTC
>-|-|TRBV3-1/TRBV3-2|TRBJ1-2
CASSRQVANYGYTF
TGTGCCAGCAGCCGACAGGTGGCTAACTATGGCTACACCTTC
>-|-|TRBV5-4|TRBJ2-7
CASSSTGTAANEQYF
TGTGCCAGCAGCAGCACCGGGACTGCGGCTAACGAGCAGTACTTC
>TRBD1|-|TRBV19|TRBJ1-5
CASSDRGGNQPQHF
TGTGCCAGTAGCGACAGGGGCGGCAATCAGCCCCAGCATTTT
>-|-|TRBV15|TRBJ1-2
CATSRVGAIQGYTF
TGTGCCACCAGCAGAGTTGGGGCGATCCAAGGCTACACCTTC
>TRBD1|once|TRBV19|TRBJ1-3
CASSTLGTASGNTIYF
TGTGCCAGTAGTACCCTCGGGACAGCATCTGGAAACACCATATATTTT
>-|-|TRBV6-2/TRBV6-3|TRBJ1-5
CASSYPPWEGTDQPQHF
TGTGCCAGCAGTTACCCACCCTGGGAGGGAACCGATCAGCCCCAGCATTTT
>TRBD1|few|TRBV6-2/TRBV6-3|TRBJ1-4
CASSRHQGQGSNTEKLFF
TGTGCCAGCAGCCGCCACCAGGGACAGGGGTCGAATACCGAAAAACTGTTTTTT
>-|-|TRBV6-5|TRBJ2-2
CASSYSATGGLFF
TGTGCCAGCAGTTACTCGGCTACCGGGGGTCTGTTTTTT
>-|-|TRBV6-1|TRBJ1-2
CASSESPGYGYTF
TGTGCCAGCAGTGAATCCCCCGGCTATGGCTACACCTTC
>TRBD1|-|TRBV5-1|TRBJ1-5
CASSKGTGDNQPQHF
TGCGCCAGCAGCAAAGGGACAGGGGACAATCAGCCCCAGCATTTT
>TRBD1|-|TRBV11-2|TRBJ1-2
CASSLDLGQGNYGYTF
TGTGCCAGCAGCTTAGATTTAGGACAGGGTAACTATGGCTACACCTTC
>-|few|TRBV18|TRBJ2-5
CASSPALAQETQYF
TGTGCCAGCTCACCGGCCCTAGCGCAAGAGACCCAGTACTTC
>-|-|TRBV24-1|TRBJ2-2
CATGGRPNTGELFF
TGTGCCACCGGTGGCAGGCCAAACACCGGGGAGCTGTTTTTT
>-|-|TRBV5-4|TRBJ1-3
CASSLGLSSGNTIYF
TGTGCCAGCAGCCTCGGTTTGAGCTCTGGAAACACCATATATTTT
>TRBD1|-|TRBV23-1|TRBJ2-7
CASSLEQGAYEQYF
TGCGCCAGCAGTCTAGAACAGGGGGCTTACGAGCAGTACTTC
>TRBD1|-|TRBV19|TRBJ1-5
CASSRTGTGRRQPQHF
TGTGCCAGTAGCAGGACCGGGACAGGGCGAAGGCAGCCCCAGCATTTT
>-|-|TRBV12-5|TRBJ2-5
CASGLVLGRGGSETQYF
TGTGCTAGTGGTTTGGTACTTGGCAGGGGTGGATCGGAGACCCAGTACTTC
>TRBD2|-|TRBV27|TRBJ2-3
CASSLGAGLADPRVTQYF
TGTGCCAGCAGTTTGGGGGCGGGACTAGCCGACCCCCGAGTTACGCAGTATTTT
>TRBD2|-|TRBV6-1|TRBJ2-7
CASSETSGYEQYF
TGTGCCAGCAGTGAGACTAGCGGCTACGAGCAGTACTTC
>-|-|TRBV5-1|TRBJ1-1
CASSPAGGMNTEAFF
TGCGCCAGCAGCCCGGCCGGGGGGATGAACACTGAAGCTTTCTTT
>-|-|TRBV11-1|TRBJ2-2
CASSPKLGSGELFF
TGTGCCAGCAGCCCCAAACTAGGGTCCGGGGAGCTGTTTTTT
>-|-|TRBV2|TRBJ1-3
CASSTGTTGNTIYF
TGTGCCAGCAGCACCGGGACAACCGGAAACACCATATATTTT
>-|-|TRBV7-2|TRBJ1-1
CASRRGNTEAFF
TGTGCCAGCCGTAGGGGGAACACTGAAGCTTTCTTT
>-|-|TRBV5-1|TRBJ1-2
CASSLGVSGDGYTF
TGCGCCAGCAGCTTGGGTGTTTCCGGGGATGGCTACACCTTC
>TRBD2|-|TRBV2|TRBJ2-7
CATLAGRVSYEQYF
TGTGCCACCCTAGCGGGGCGGGTCTCCTACGAGCAGTACTTC
>TRBD2|-|TRBV7-2|TRBJ2-3
CASSLARGLGVDTQYF
TGTGCCAGCAGCTTAGCGAGGGGACTAGGGGTAGATACGCAGTATTTT
>TRBD1|few|TRBV7-8|TRBJ2-7
CASSGGQGAYEQYF
TGTGCCAGCAGCGGGGGGCAGGGGGCTTACGAGCAGTACTTC
>-|-|TRBV3-1/TRBV3-2|TRBJ1-2
CASSQFRGGGYTF
TGTGCCAGCAGCCAGTTTAGGGGAGGCGGCTACACCTTC
>TRBD1|-|TRBV5-6|TRBJ2-2
CASISGTGNTGELFF
TGTGCCAGCATCTCTGGGACAGGCAACACCGGGGAGCTGTTTTTT
>-|-|TRBV29-1|TRBJ2-1
CSVDGRVNEQFF
TGCAGCGTTGATGGCAGGGTGAATGAGCAGTTCTTC